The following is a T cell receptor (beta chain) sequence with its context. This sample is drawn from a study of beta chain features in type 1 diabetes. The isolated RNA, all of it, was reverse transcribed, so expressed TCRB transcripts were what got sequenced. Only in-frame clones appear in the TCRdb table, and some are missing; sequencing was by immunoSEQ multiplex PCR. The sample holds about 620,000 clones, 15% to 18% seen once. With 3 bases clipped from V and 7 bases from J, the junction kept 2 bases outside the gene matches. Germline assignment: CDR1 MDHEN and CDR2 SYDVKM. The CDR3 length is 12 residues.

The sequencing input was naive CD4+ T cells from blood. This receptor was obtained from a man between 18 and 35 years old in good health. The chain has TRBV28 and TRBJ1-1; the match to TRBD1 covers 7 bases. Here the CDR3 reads CASSFQGVEAFF. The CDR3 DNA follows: TGTGCCAGCAGTTTTCAGGGGGTTGAAGCTTTCTTT. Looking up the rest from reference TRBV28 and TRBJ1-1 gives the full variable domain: DVKVTQSSRYLVKRTGEKVFLECVQDMDHENMFWYRQDPGLGLRLIYFSYDVKMKEKGDIPEGYSVSREKKERFSLILESASTNQTSMYLCASSFQGVEAFFGQGTRLTVV.